Below, 25 T cell receptor beta chains from the same sample are listed, as sequenced in a study of response to subunit inactivated influenza vaccine. TCRdb redid the calling of the RT-PCR reads with MiXCR, one entry per CDR3 protein. The sample shows about 830,000 distinct CDR3 sequences, around a sixth of them seen only once. Sequenced here: PBMCs from blood, sampled more than 4 days after vaccination. The origin of the receptors is a man in his forties or fifties who received an inactivated influenza vaccine.

The chain has TRBV6-1 and TRBJ2-3, with D possibly TRBD1 on 5 matching bases. Trimming shortened V by 2 bases and J by 2 bases, and 14 bases separated the two germline ends. The germline V gene has CDR1 MNHNS and CDR2 SASEGT. The CDR3 length is 16 residues. As DNA, the CDR3 is TGTGCCAGCAGTGAAAGGCAGGGCCGATTCACAGATACGCAGTATTTT. It codes for CASSERQGRFTDTQYF.

The chain couples TRBV20-1 to TRBJ2-2; possibly TRBD1 or TRBD2 for D (6 bases each). The CDR3 has 15 residues. CDR1 and CDR2 (germline): DFQATT, SNEGSKA (reference sequence). The V end lost 3 bases, the J end lost 1 base, and 12 bases lay between the germline ends. The CDR3 nucleotides are TGCAGTGCTAGCTCGGGGGCCCTGAACACCGGGGAGCTGTTTTTT. It encodes CSASSGALNTGELFF.

The chain joins TRBV5-1 to TRBJ2-2; D gene ambiguous. Trimming cost V 5 bases and J 0 bases, with 11 bases left between them. Germline-derived CDR1 and CDR2 are SGHRS and YFSETQ. The CDR3 length is 15 residues. CDR3 DNA: TGCGCCAGCAGAACCCTACAAACGAACACCGGGGAGCTGTTTTTT. Translated: CASRTLQTNTGELFF.

The genes are TRBV28 and TRBJ2-5; D perhaps matches TRBD2 (6 bases). Germline CDR1 is MDHEN and CDR2 is SYDVKM. Trimming stripped 0 bases from V and 3 bases from J, with 11 bases between. This CDR3 is built from 15 residues. The CDR3 is CASSLWAGTKETQYF. In DNA form, the CDR3 reads TGTGCCAGCAGTTTATGGGCGGGGACCAAAGAGACCCAGTACTTC. Using reference TRBV28 and TRBJ2-5 for the parts outside the CDR3, the full variable domain is DVKVTQSSRYLVKRTGEKVFLECVQDMDHENMFWYRQDPGLGLRLIYFSYDVKMKEKGDIPEGYSVSREKKERFSLILESASTNQTSMYLCASSLWAGTKETQYFGPGTRLLVL.

The V and J genes are TRBV6-1 and TRBJ2-5; D tentatively fits TRBD1 or TRBD2 (5 bases each). Trimming removed 6 bases at V and 9 bases at J, with 20 bases between. CDR1 MNHNS and CDR2 SASEGT come from the germline V gene. This CDR3 spans 14 amino acids. CDR3 in amino acids: CASSPGRNRAAQYF. The CDR3 region has the DNA TGTGCCAGCAGCCCGGGGCGGAATCGTGCGGCCCAGTACTTC.

This clonotype was picked up many times. The J gene is TRBJ1-6, the V gene TRBV20-1, with TRBD1 matching 11 bases. The germline gives CDR1 DFQATT, CDR2 SNEGSKA (reference sequence). The CDR3 has 14 residues. The trim removed 5 bases at V and 7 bases at J, leaving 4 bases unmatched. CDR3 residues: CSAGQGASNSPLHF. In DNA form, the CDR3 reads TGCAGTGCTGGACAGGGGGCGTCGAATTCACCCCTCCACTTT.

The V gene is TRBV7-2, the J gene TRBJ2-7, with D possibly being TRBD2 (6 bases). The CDR3 covers 14 residues. Germline V lookup: CDR1 SGHTA, CDR2 FQGNSA. V dropped 5 bases and J dropped 1 base, with 12 bases sitting between them. CDR3 loop: CASSQEGWSYEQYF. As DNA, the CDR3 is TGTGCCAGCAGCCAGGAGGGGTGGTCCTACGAGCAGTACTTC.

This clonotype was seen many times. The chain employs TRBV6-6 and TRBJ1-1, with TRBD1 matching over 7 bases. V trimming: 6 bases; J trimming: 8 bases; junction bases outside the gene matches: 9. Germline CDR1 MNHNY, CDR2 SVGAGI (reference sequence). The CDR3 has 13 residues. The CDR3 DNA is TGTGCCAGCAGCCCCGGGACAGCAAAAGAAGCTTTCTTT. Its protein product is CASSPGTAKEAFF.

This clonotype was seen a handful of times. V usage is TRBV10-3 and J usage is TRBJ2-1, with TRBD2 identical over 7 bases. CDR3 size: 14 residues. After removal of 4 bases from V and 6 bases from J, the junction contained 6 bases not matched to a gene. Germline V CDR1 and CDR2: ENHRY, SYGVKD. The CDR3 nucleotides are TGTGCCATCAGTGCGGGAGGCCTCACCAATGAGCAGTTCTTC. It yields the protein CAISAGGLTNEQFF.

This clonotype was observed a handful of times. The rearrangement links TRBV6-5 to TRBJ1-1, with 7 bases identical to TRBD1. The CDR3 length is 16 residues. The germline V gene encodes CDR1 MNHEY and CDR2 SVGAGI. Unmatched junction bases numbered 6, after V lost 2 bases and J lost 0 bases. CDR3 nucleotide sequence: TGTGCCAGCAGTTACCGCCCAGGGGGAATGAACACTGAAGCTTTCTTT. It yields the protein CASSYRPGGMNTEAFF.

This clonotype was detected only a few times. As DNA, the CDR3 is TGTGCCAGCAGTTTGTTGGCCCACCCAAAGGACATTCAGTACTTC. Its translation: CASSLLAHPKDIQYF. V gene TRBV12-3 or TRBV12-4 combines with J gene TRBJ2-4; D unclear. The CDR3 has 15 amino acids. Trimming shortened V by 3 bases and J by 8 bases, and 17 bases separated the two germline ends.

CDR3 sequence reads: CASSLTGGEVYGYTF. CDR3 DNA: TGTGCCAGCAGCTTAACAGGGGGCGAGGTCTATGGCTACACCTTC. V is TRBV7-9 and J is TRBJ1-2; 9 bases agree with TRBD1. The V segment lost 2 bases and the J segment 4 bases; nucleotides outside the gene matches: 5. The CDR3 is 15 residues long. From germline, CDR1 is SEHNR and CDR2 FQNEAQ (reference sequence).

This clonotype occurred a few times. The chain recombines TRBV7-9 with TRBJ1-2; no clear D. Trimming took off 1 base at V and 8 bases at J, with 14 bases between the two ends. The CDR3 extends over 14 amino acids. Per the germline V gene, CDR1 is SEHNR and CDR2 is FQNEAQ (reference sequence). The CDR3 sequence is CASSLGEALRGYTF. The CDR3 DNA reads as TGTGCCAGCAGCTTAGGCGAGGCCTTACGGGGCTACACCTTC.

J is TRBJ1-3 and V is TRBV7-2; no firm D call. This CDR3 is 15 amino acids long. From germline, CDR1 is SGHTA and CDR2 FQGNSA. Between the trimmed V and J ends, which lost 1 base and 0 bases, there was a span of 7 bases. Here the CDR3 reads CASSLVPISGNTIYF. In nucleotides, the CDR3 is TGTGCCAGCAGCTTAGTTCCGATCTCTGGAAACACCATATATTTT.

Comment on this clonotype: A much larger clone lies one base from this, so it may be a read error. V and J are TRBV12-3 or TRBV12-4 and TRBJ1-1; TRBD1 aligns across 9 bases. With V trimmed by 2 bases and J by 10 bases, 14 bases remained unmatched. The CDR3 spans 16 residues. The CDR3 region is CASSLSLTGGTYVAFF. CDR3 coding DNA: TGTGCCAGCAGTTTATCCCTGACAGGGGGTACCTACGTAGCTTTCTTT.

This clonotype was seen a handful of times. The CDR3 is CASSPERDSLNEQFF. The CDR3 DNA reads TGCGCCAGCAGCCCTGAGCGGGATTCCCTCAATGAGCAGTTCTTC. The chain has TRBV4-1 and TRBJ2-1; TRBD2 matches 7 bases. Germline CDR1 reads MGHRA; CDR2 reads YSYEKL. V shed 4 bases, J shed 6 bases, and the junction held 9 bases outside the gene matches. The CDR3 is 15 residues long.

V and J are TRBV15 and TRBJ2-1; D uncertain. Trimming took off 0 bases at V and 12 bases at J, with 6 bases between the two ends. CDR1 and CDR2 (germline): LNHNV, YYDKDF (reference sequence). The CDR3 is 11 residues long. CDR3 coding DNA: TGTGCCACCAGCAGAGATCACGGGCAGTTCTTC. Protein sequence: CATSRDHGQFF.

This chain connects TRBV19 to TRBJ2-1; tentative D call: TRBD2 (6 bases). Germline V gene data show CDR1 as LNHDA and CDR2 as SQIVND (reference sequence). Trimming left V 4 bases short and J 14 bases short, with 21 bases between. This CDR3 spans 14 amino acids. The CDR3 bases are TGTGCCAGTAGTAACAGCCGGGAGCCTCGGTTGGAGTTCTTC. Translation: CASSNSREPRLEFF.

Only a few counts were recorded for this clonotype. This rearrangement joins TRBV6-2 or TRBV6-3 to TRBJ2-1; D is unresolved. CDR3 length equals 11 residues. Deletions cut 7 bases from V and 6 bases from J, with 7 bases between. In germline, CDR1 is MNHEY, CDR2 SVGEGT. The CDR3 sequence is CASKDINEQFF. In DNA form, the CDR3 reads TGTGCCAGCAAAGACATCAATGAGCAGTTCTTC.

This clonotype was seen more than once but under ten times. The rearrangement uses TRBV5-1 and TRBJ2-3; 7 bases are shared with TRBD2. J lost 6 bases, V lost 4 bases, and 8 bases had no gene match. Germline V lookup: CDR1 SGHRS, CDR2 YFSETQ. This CDR3 is built from 14 residues. As DNA, the CDR3 is TGCGCCAGCAGCACAACTAGCGTTTGGGATACGCAGTATTTT. Translated, it gives CASSTTSVWDTQYF. Looking up the rest from reference TRBV5-1 and TRBJ2-3 gives the full variable domain: KAGVTQTPRYLIKTRGQQVTLSCSPISGHRSVSWYQQTPGQGLQFLFEYFSETQRNKGNFPGRFSGRQFSNSRSEMNVSTLELGDSALYLCASSTTSVWDTQYFGPGTRLTVL.

In this sample, this clonotype turned up a few times. The rearrangement uses TRBV10-3 and TRBJ2-3, with TRBD2 matching 7 bases. V shed 10 bases, J shed 5 bases, and the junction held 15 bases outside the gene matches. Germline V gene lookup returns CDR1 ENHRY and CDR2 SYGVKD. There are 15 residues in the CDR3. The DNA of the CDR3 is TGTGCCAGCGCCGTGGGCGGGGGAAGTGTAGATACGCAGTATTTT. It yields the protein CASAVGGGSVDTQYF.

This clonotype came up a few times. The chain employs TRBV6-5 and TRBJ2-5; D call uncertain. Germline CDR1 MNHEY, CDR2 SVGAGI. This CDR3 contains 14 residues. V was pared by 7 bases and J by 4 bases, with 16 bases between. CDR3 region: CASKLGPRAETQYF. The CDR3 DNA reads as TGTGCCAGCAAGTTAGGACCTCGAGCAGAGACCCAGTACTTC.

This chain uses TRBV5-1 with TRBJ2-1; D not certain. The CDR3 runs to 13 residues. Trimming took off 5 bases at V and 7 bases at J, with 13 bases between the two ends. Germline CDR1 and CDR2: SGHRS and YFSETQ. The DNA for the CDR3 is TGCGCCAGCAGTCCTAGAAACGGGAATGAGCAGTTCTTC. It encodes CASSPRNGNEQFF.

This clonotype was recorded at least ten times. The chain links TRBV7-2 to TRBJ2-1; 9 bases are shared with TRBD2. The CDR3 runs to 18 residues. Germline lookup yields CDR1 SGHTA and CDR2 FQGNSA. V gave up 5 bases and J gave up 1 base; unmatched junction bases: 12. Written as DNA, the CDR3 is TGTGCCAGCAGCGGGGGGACTAGCCCCAAAGTTTCCTACAATGAGCAGTTCTTC. It yields the protein CASSGGTSPKVSYNEQFF.

The rearrangement links TRBV28 to TRBJ2-5; D possibly corresponds to TRBD1 (6 bases). Germline-derived CDR1 and CDR2 are MDHEN and SYDVKM. The CDR3 covers 14 residues. The germline V and J ends were trimmed by 5 bases and 5 bases, with 15 bases remaining between them. CDR3 residues: CASSQSGAVETQYF. The CDR3 nucleotides are TGTGCCAGCAGTCAATCAGGGGCGGTGGAGACCCAGTACTTC.